This passage covers 23 T cell receptor beta chains from one sample sequenced in a study of identical twins. A single record per CDR3 protein comes from TCRdb applying MiXCR to the 5' RACE reads. The sample yields 600,000 to 850,000 distinct CDR3 sequences, 18% seen once. These data also featured in a second study, about T cells expressing NK-cell markers.

Sequenced sample: PBMCs. Every receptor here comes from a woman aged 18-29 years in good health.

In nucleotides, the CDR3 is TGCAGTGCTGCAGATAGCGGGGGGGCCTGGGGCAATGAGCAGTTCTTC. Encoded protein: CSAADSGGAWGNEQFF. The gene calls are TRBV20-1 and TRBJ2-1; 11 positions match TRBD2. The length of the CDR3 is 16 residues. Per the germline V gene, CDR1 is DFQATT and CDR2 is SNEGSKA (reference sequence). V gave up 5 bases and J gave up 6 bases; unmatched junction bases: 12.

This clonotype was seen repeatedly, ten times or more. The V and J genes are TRBV7-9 and TRBJ1-1; D is undetermined. The CDR3 has 13 amino acids. V was pared by 6 bases and J by 1 base, with 9 bases between. Per germline, CDR1 SEHNR and CDR2 FQNEAQ (reference sequence). The CDR3 loop is CASSRTENTEAFF. The CDR3 DNA follows: TGTGCCAGCAGTCGGACGGAGAACACTGAAGCTTTCTTT. Drawing the rest from reference TRBV7-9 and TRBJ1-1, the complete variable domain is DTGVSQNPRHKITKRGQNVTFRCDPISEHNRLYWYRQTLGQGPEFLTYFQNEAQLEKSRLLSDRFSAERPKGSFSTLEIQRTEQGDSAMYLCASSRTENTEAFFGQGTRLTVV.

J is TRBJ1-5 and V is TRBV29-1; a weak D match, TRBD1 (6 bases). Trimming removed 8 bases at V and 6 bases at J, with 23 bases between. There are 15 residues in the CDR3. Germline CDR1 reads SQVTM; CDR2 reads ANQGSEA. This CDR3 is CSTRQGIQVGQPQHF. The CDR3 nucleotides read TGCAGCACCCGCCAGGGGATTCAGGTCGGTCAGCCCCAGCATTTT. Looking up the rest from reference TRBV29-1 and TRBJ1-5 gives the full variable domain: SAVISQKPSRDICQRGTSLTIQCQVDSQVTMMFWYRQQPGQSLTLIATANQGSEATYESGFVIDKFPISRPNLTFSTLTVSNMSPEDSSIYLCSTRQGIQVGQPQHFGDGTRLSIL.

The rearrangement joins TRBV5-1 to TRBJ2-7, with TRBD2 identical over 8 bases. This CDR3 is built from 14 residues. The trim removed 5 bases at V and 3 bases at J, leaving 7 bases unmatched. Germline lookup yields CDR1 SGHRS and CDR2 YFSETQ. CDR3 amino acids: CASSERGIDYEQYF. The CDR3 nucleotides are TGCGCCAGCAGTGAGCGGGGGATAGACTACGAGCAGTACTTC.

This clonotype was seen a handful of times. This chain links TRBV2 with TRBJ1-4; D is undetermined. Trimming shortened V by 7 bases and J by 8 bases, and 8 bases separated the two germline ends. Germline assignment: CDR1 SNHLY and CDR2 FYNNEI. The CDR3 sequence is 11 residues long. The CDR3 loop reads CASTRAEKLFF. The CDR3 bases are TGTGCCAGCACTCGAGCGGAAAAACTGTTTTTT.

This chain connects TRBV4-1 to TRBJ2-1, with 13 nucleotides matching TRBD2. Trimming took 1 base from V and 7 from J; bases not matched to a gene: 7. The germline CDR1 and CDR2 sequences are MGHRA and YSYEKL. This CDR3 spans 17 amino acids. CDR3 DNA: TGCGCCAGCAGCCAAGTCCCGACTAGCGGGAGGAGTAATGAGCAGTTCTTC. As protein: CASSQVPTSGRSNEQFF.

CDR3 DNA sequence: TGTGCCAGCAGCTTAGGGCCCCCGATAAGCTCCTACAATGAGCAGTTCTTC. It yields the protein CASSLGPPISSYNEQFF. This chain links TRBV7-9 with TRBJ2-1; no clear D gene. CDR1 and CDR2 from the germline V gene are SEHNR and FQNEAQ (reference sequence). V lost 1 base to trimming and J lost 0 bases, with 13 bases between them. This CDR3 comprises 17 residues.

This clonotype showed up many times. The chain joins TRBV29-1 to TRBJ2-5; weak D call: TRBD1 (5 bases). Germline CDR1 SQVTM, CDR2 ANQGSEA. With 4 bases removed from V and 2 bases from J, the gap between germline ends came to 11 bases. CDR3 length: 13 residues. The DNA of the CDR3 is TGCAGCGTTGCCAGGGATGGGCAAGAGACCCAGTACTTC. It translates to CSVARDGQETQYF.

This clonotype was observed a few times. V gene TRBV7-2 combines with J gene TRBJ1-1; no definite D call. Germline CDR1 SGHTA, CDR2 FQGNSA. This CDR3 comprises 15 residues. The ends were cut back, 1 base at V and 6 bases at J, with 15 bases in the middle. The CDR3 spells CASSLELNPAAEAFF. The CDR3 DNA sequence: TGTGCCAGCAGCTTAGAGTTAAACCCGGCAGCTGAAGCTTTCTTT.

This clonotype occurred many times. This sequence joins TRBV12-3 or TRBV12-4 and TRBJ1-1; the D is unclear. V shed 3 bases and J shed 5 bases, with 7 bases lying between them. The CDR3 spans 12 residues. CDR3 residues: CASSLRPTEAFF. In DNA, the CDR3 is TGTGCCAGCAGTTTGCGTCCGACTGAAGCTTTCTTT.

V usage is TRBV20-1 and J usage is TRBJ2-4, with D unclear. Germline CDR1 is DFQATT and CDR2 is SNEGSKA (reference sequence). The CDR3 loop spans 14 amino acids. V shed 6 bases and J shed 8 bases, with 20 bases lying between them. CDR3 DNA: TGCAGTGCCGTAGACACTCCGAAGGCCCACATTCAGTACTTC. Amino acids: CSAVDTPKAHIQYF.

The chain employs TRBV7-9 and TRBJ2-1; 13 nucleotides align to TRBD2. Germline V gene sequence: CDR1 SEHNR, CDR2 FQNEAQ (reference sequence). V lost 1 base and J lost 9; bases outside the gene matches: 9. This CDR3 has 17 residues. The CDR3 loop reads CASSLGLVGLAGREQFF. The CDR3 nucleotides read TGTGCCAGCAGCTTAGGCCTCGTGGGACTAGCGGGACGTGAGCAGTTCTTC.

A few counts support this clonotype. The chain links TRBV11-3 to TRBJ1-1; D gene uncertain. Germline V gene lookup returns CDR1 SGHNT and CDR2 YENEEA. The CDR3 loop spans 13 amino acids. The V and J ends lost 4 bases and 0 bases respectively, with 6 bases between them. The CDR3 DNA reads TGTGCCAGCAGCTCGGCCCTGAACACTGAAGCTTTCTTT. It translates to CASSSALNTEAFF. Full variable domain (outside the CDR3, taken from reference TRBV11-3 and TRBJ1-1): EAGVVQSPRYKIIEKKQPVAFWCNPISGHNTLYWYLQNLGQGPELLIRYENEEAVDDSQLPKDRFSAERLKGVDSTLKIQPAELGDSAVYLCASSSALNTEAFFGQGTRLTVV.

This clonotype has a handful of counts. The chain joins TRBV10-3 to TRBJ2-1, with unresolved D. The CDR3 is 12 residues long. Trimming removed 4 bases at V and 10 bases at J, with 11 bases between. The germline CDR1 and CDR2 sequences are ENHRY and SYGVKD. CDR3 nucleotide sequence: TGTGCCATCAGTGGTTCCTTAGGGGAGCAGTTCTTC. Encoded protein: CAISGSLGEQFF.

CDR3 region: CASSPYGTSGGSETQYF. The CDR3 DNA is TGTGCCAGCAGCCCCTATGGAACTAGCGGGGGGTCTGAGACCCAGTACTTC. The rearrangement uses TRBV4-2 and TRBJ2-5; 12 nucleotides line up with TRBD2. Germline loops: CDR1 LGHNA, CDR2 YNFKEQ. This CDR3 has 17 residues. J gave up 5 bases and V 4 bases, and 11 bases lay outside the gene matches.

CDR3 loop: CSVVGGRRLNTEAFF. The CDR3 DNA is TGCAGCGTTGTTGGGGGCAGGCGATTGAACACTGAAGCTTTCTTT. The chain carries TRBV29-1 and TRBJ1-1, with a tentative D call TRBD1 (6 bases). The CDR3 spans 15 residues. Trimming cost V 4 bases and J 0 bases, with 15 bases left between them. Germline loops: CDR1 SQVTM, CDR2 ANQGSEA. Full variable domain (outside the CDR3, taken from reference TRBV29-1 and TRBJ1-1): SAVISQKPSRDICQRGTSLTIQCQVDSQVTMMFWYRQQPGQSLTLIATANQGSEATYESGFVIDKFPISRPNLTFSTLTVSNMSPEDSSIYLCSVVGGRRLNTEAFFGQGTRLTVV.

The J gene is TRBJ1-5, the V gene TRBV28; D is ambiguous. Trimming took off 3 bases at V and 1 base at J, with 10 bases between the two ends. This CDR3 contains 15 residues. Germline V lookup: CDR1 MDHEN, CDR2 SYDVKM. DNA of the CDR3: TGTGCCAGCAGTTTTCCCTCGCGGAGCAATCAGCCCCAGCATTTT. It translates to CASSFPSRSNQPQHF.

This clonotype was observed a few times. V usage is TRBV12-3 or TRBV12-4 and J usage is TRBJ2-1; D possibly corresponds to TRBD1 (6 bases). CDR3 length equals 14 residues. V was shortened by 6 bases and J by 2 bases, with 11 bases between the two germline ends. The CDR3 region is CASSDRLAYNEQFF. The CDR3, as DNA: TGTGCCAGCAGCGACAGGCTGGCCTACAATGAGCAGTTCTTC.

Only a few counts were recorded for this clonotype. The chain joins TRBV30 to TRBJ2-3, with D hard to call. This CDR3 contains 13 residues. Germline CDR1 is GTSNPN and CDR2 is SVGIG (reference sequence). Trimming took 3 bases from V and 5 from J, leaving 12 bases between them. This chain's CDR3 is CAWRTPLIDTQYF. CDR3 nucleotides: TGTGCCTGGAGGACTCCGCTCATAGATACGCAGTATTTT.

The table lists this clonotype with a few counts. The chain carries TRBV20-1 and TRBJ2-1, with D unresolved. Trimming took 4 bases from V and 10 from J, leaving 14 bases between them. Germline loops: CDR1 DFQATT, CDR2 SNEGSKA (reference sequence). The CDR3 consists of 12 residues. The CDR3 nucleotides are TGCAGTGCTACAAGATGGATTAAGGAGCAGTTCTTC. Its translation is CSATRWIKEQFF.

The gene calls are TRBV12-3 or TRBV12-4 and TRBJ2-5; D perhaps matches TRBD2 (5 bases). V was cut by 1 base and J by 5 bases, with 11 bases left in between. This CDR3 spans 14 amino acids. CDR3 coding DNA: TGTGCCAGCAGTTTAGATGGGAGCAGGGAGACCCAGTACTTC. Its protein is CASSLDGSRETQYF.

In this sample, this clonotype turned up a few times. The V and J genes are TRBV25-1 and TRBJ2-3; 8 bases align to TRBD1. In germline, CDR1 is MGHDK, CDR2 SYGVNS. The ends lost 4 bases at V and 6 bases at J; junction bases unmatched: 12. The CDR3 runs 16 residues. CDR3 residues: CASSAISGTGRDTQYF. The DNA for the CDR3 is TGTGCCAGCAGTGCGATTTCCGGGACAGGTCGCGATACGCAGTATTTT.

This chain links TRBV5-1 with TRBJ2-1; TRBD2 matches 8 bases. From germline, CDR1 is SGHRS and CDR2 YFSETQ. The junction had 6 bases not matched to a gene; V was cut back by 4 bases and J by 6 bases. The CDR3 covers 14 residues. CDR3 protein: CASSLTTSANEQFF. CDR3 bases: TGCGCCAGCAGCCTAACGACTAGCGCCAATGAGCAGTTCTTC.